One and the same sample provided the 21 T cell receptor beta chains below, sequenced in a study of Tregs in tolerant kidney transplant recipients. Recipients received nonmyeloablative bone marrow transplants from related graft donors, with transient mixed chimerism. Sequencing was performed with immunoSEQ multiplex PCR; in TCRdb, only in-frame clones are kept and a portion is missing. The table lists 81,000 or so clones, around 90% of them singletons, with 1.6% in the top ten. The source was CD4+ T cells from blood (PBMCs), collected 24 months after the transplant. The receptors originated from a human patient who received a combined kidney and bone marrow transplant. Some T cells may have originated in the graft donor.

The V and J genes are TRBV5-1 and TRBJ2-5; a possible D gene is TRBD1 (6 bases). This CDR3 contains 14 residues. The germline gives CDR1 SGHRS, CDR2 YFSETQ. V was trimmed by 0 bases and J by 4 bases, leaving 10 bases between them. Here the CDR3 reads CASSLVPRGETQYF. CDR3 nucleotide sequence: TGCGCCAGCAGCTTGGTTCCCAGGGGAGAGACCCAGTACTTC. Together with reference TRBV5-1 and TRBJ2-5, the CDR3 gives the full variable domain: KAGVTQTPRYLIKTRGQQVTLSCSPISGHRSVSWYQQTPGQGLQFLFEYFSETQRNKGNFPGRFSGRQFSNSRSEMNVSTLELGDSALYLCASSLVPRGETQYFGPGTRLLVL.

The rearrangement links TRBV28 to TRBJ2-5; D is uncertain. The CDR3 runs to 12 residues. Germline CDR1 and CDR2: MDHEN and SYDVKM. The germline V and J ends were trimmed by 2 bases and 5 bases, with 6 bases remaining between them. The DNA for the CDR3 is TGTGCCAGCAGTTTAAACGGGGAGACCCAGTACTTC. It yields the protein CASSLNGETQYF.

The chain combines TRBV25-1 with TRBJ2-3; 8 bases agree with TRBD1. CDR1 MGHDK and CDR2 SYGVNS come from the germline V gene. V lost 6 bases, J lost 5 bases, and 4 bases stayed unmatched. The CDR3 is 13 amino acids. The CDR3 loop reads CASSQGAGDTQYF. Written as DNA, the CDR3 is TGTGCCAGCAGCCAGGGGGCGGGAGATACGCAGTATTTT.

The rearrangement uses TRBV11-1 and TRBJ2-1; TRBD2 agrees at 9 bases. This CDR3 region has 16 residues. With V trimmed by 3 bases and J by 9 bases, 12 bases remained unmatched. Germline lookup yields CDR1 SGHAT and CDR2 FQDESV (reference sequence). CDR3 nucleotides: TGTGCCAGCAGCTTCAGGGCAGCGGGGGGTAAGGGTGAGCAGTTCTTC. Its protein product is CASSFRAAGGKGEQFF.

This clone is medium-sized. The chain employs TRBV21-1 and TRBJ1-1; TRBD1 is the table's D call and was not checked against the DNA. TRBV21-1 is deemed a pseudogene. This CDR3 region has 15 residues. This CDR3 reads CASTTSDRTNTEAFF. CDR3 nucleotide sequence: TGTGCCAGCACCACCTCCGACAGAACTAACACTGAAGCTTTCTTT.

V is TRBV29-1 and J is TRBJ2-1; 12 nucleotides line up with TRBD2. After removal of 8 bases from V and 6 bases from J, the junction contained 11 bases not matched to a gene. Germline V gene lookup returns CDR1 SQVTM and CDR2 ANQGSEA. This CDR3 contains 15 residues. The CDR3 DNA sequence: TGCAGCTTTCGGCTAGCGGGAGGGCCTGGCAATGAGCAGTTCTTC. Translation: CSFRLAGGPGNEQFF.

V gene TRBV5-1 combines with J gene TRBJ2-7; D may be TRBD2 (5 bases). The CDR3 contains 13 residues. Trimming left V 1 base short and J 3 bases short, with 8 bases between. CDR1 and CDR2 from the germline V gene are SGHRS and YFSETQ. CDR3 nucleotides: TGCGCCAGCAGCTTGCAAAGCGGCTACGAGCAGTACTTC. It codes for CASSLQSGYEQYF.

The chain employs TRBV11-1 and TRBJ2-7; TRBD2 aligns across 7 bases. The CDR3 runs to 14 residues. Trimming removed 2 bases from V and 4 bases from J; junction bases left unmatched: 5. Per germline, CDR1 SGHAT and CDR2 FQDESV (reference sequence). As DNA, the CDR3 is TGTGCCAGCAGCTTACACCCCGGGAGGTACGAGCAGTACTTC. Its protein is CASSLHPGRYEQYF.

The genes are TRBV10-3 and TRBJ2-1; 11 bases are shared with TRBD2. The CDR3 contains 12 residues. Germline V CDR1 and CDR2: ENHRY, SYGVKD. V shed 8 bases, J shed 9 bases, and the junction held 3 bases outside the gene matches. The CDR3 nucleotides are TGTGCCATCCTAGCGGGAGGTGGTGAGCAGTTCTTC. Its translation: CAILAGGGEQFF.

The J gene is TRBJ2-3, the V gene TRBV4-2; 11 nucleotides agree with TRBD1. In germline, CDR1 is LGHNA, CDR2 YNFKEQ. The J segment lost 3 bases and the V segment lost 0 bases, leaving 2 bases of the junction unmatched. This CDR3 contains 16 residues. This CDR3 reads CASSQEDRGRTDTQYF. For the CDR3, the DNA is TGTGCCAGCAGCCAAGAGGACAGGGGGCGAACAGATACGCAGTATTTT.

This sequence joins TRBV7-9 and TRBJ1-2, with a weak D call TRBD1 (6 bases). The V and J ends lost 5 bases and 4 bases respectively, with 11 bases between them. The CDR3 is 13 amino acids. CDR1 is SEHNR, CDR2 FQNEAQ, per germline (reference sequence). The CDR3 is CASSHRGTYGYTF. The DNA for the CDR3 is TGTGCCAGCAGCCATAGGGGGACCTATGGCTACACCTTC.

The genes are TRBV9 and TRBJ2-3; TRBD1 aligns across 9 bases. The J segment lost 4 bases and the V segment lost 0 bases, leaving 6 bases of the junction unmatched. Germline V gene sequence: CDR1 SGDLS, CDR2 YYNGEE. The CDR3 sequence is 16 residues long. CDR3 DNA: TGTGCCAGCAGCGTAGACTACAGGGGGCAGGCAGATACGCAGTATTTT. Amino acid sequence: CASSVDYRGQADTQYF. The full variable domain, in which reference TRBV9 and TRBJ2-3 provide the parts outside the CDR3, is DSGVTQTPKHLITATGQRVTLRCSPRSGDLSVYWYQQSLDQGLQFLIQYYNGEERAKGNILERFSAQQFPDLHSELNLSSLELGDSALYFCASSVDYRGQADTQYFGPGTRLTVL.

This rearrangement joins TRBV29-1 to TRBJ2-2; a possible D gene is TRBD2 (5 bases). Germline V gives CDR1 SQVTM, CDR2 ANQGSEA. V lost 7 bases and J 5 bases, leaving 11 bases between the germline ends. This CDR3 has 12 amino acids. The CDR3 coding sequence is TGCAGCGCCAGGACTGTTACCGGGGAGCTGTTTTTT. Amino acids: CSARTVTGELFF.

Concerning this clone itself: This sample includes further DNA sequences coding for the same CDR3. The chain combines TRBV5-4 with TRBJ2-7; 14 nucleotides agree with TRBD2. CDR1 SGHNT and CDR2 YYREEE come from the germline V gene (reference sequence). The CDR3 covers 15 residues. After removal of 4 bases from V and 2 bases from J, the junction contained 2 bases not matched to a gene. The CDR3 sequence is CASSPGLAGAYEQYF. The DNA of the CDR3 is TGTGCCAGCAGCCCGGGACTAGCGGGAGCCTACGAGCAGTACTTC.

The chain uses TRBV7-2 and TRBJ2-7; 11 bases agree with TRBD2. Losses at the gene ends were 5 bases for V and 6 bases for J; bases not matched to a gene: 9. Germline V CDR1 and CDR2: SGHTA, FQGNSA. This CDR3 contains 15 residues. CDR3: CASSMTSGTTLEQYF. The CDR3 region has the DNA TGTGCCAGCAGCATGACTAGCGGGACCACCCTCGAGCAGTACTTC.

The chain links TRBV7-9 to TRBJ2-1; 8 bases are shared with TRBD2. The germline CDR1 and CDR2 sequences are SEHNR and FQNEAQ (reference sequence). This CDR3 has 17 amino acids. V was clipped by 5 bases and J by 7 bases; unmatched bases: 16. The CDR3 sequence: CASSVRGLADGTNEQFF. The CDR3 DNA reads as TGTGCCAGCAGCGTTCGAGGACTAGCAGATGGAACAAATGAGCAGTTCTTC. Filled out from reference TRBV7-9 and TRBJ2-1, the complete variable domain reads DTGVSQNPRHKITKRGQNVTFRCDPISEHNRLYWYRQTLGQGPEFLTYFQNEAQLEKSRLLSDRFSAERPKGSFSTLEIQRTEQGDSAMYLCASSVRGLADGTNEQFFGPGTRLTVL.

This rearrangement joins TRBV10-3 to TRBJ1-4; D is perhaps TRBD1 (6 bases). The CDR3 sequence is 15 residues long. From germline, CDR1 is ENHRY and CDR2 SYGVKD. Trimming pared 5 bases from V and 7 bases from J, leaving 17 bases between. The CDR3 here is CAISFAGTKGEKLFF. In DNA form, the CDR3 reads TGTGCCATCAGTTTCGCAGGGACAAAAGGTGAAAAACTGTTTTTT.

This chain uses TRBV5-1 with TRBJ2-4; D remains ambiguous. This CDR3 has 15 residues. The V end lost 1 base, the J end lost 0 bases, and 8 bases lay between the germline ends. CDR1 is SGHRS and CDR2 is YFSETQ in the germline V gene. CDR3 sequence: CASSLNTPAKNIQYF. Here the CDR3 DNA reads TGCGCCAGCAGCTTGAATACTCCAGCCAAAAACATTCAGTACTTC.

The chain couples TRBV5-4 to TRBJ2-5; TRBD2 matches at 7 bases. V gave up 5 bases and J gave up 2 bases; unmatched junction bases: 9. The germline V gene has CDR1 SGHNT and CDR2 YYREEE (reference sequence). CDR3 size: 15 residues. The CDR3 sequence: CASSPLRGGQETQYF. The CDR3 DNA follows: TGTGCCAGCAGTCCCTTACGGGGAGGGCAAGAGACCCAGTACTTC.

V gene TRBV18 combines with J gene TRBJ2-2; possible D gene TRBD1, 6 bases. The CDR3 has 17 amino acids. CDR1 is KGHSH, CDR2 LQKENI, per germline. V was cut by 1 base and J by 2 bases, with 14 bases left in between. CDR3 region: CASSPLRTGSNTGELFF. In DNA form, the CDR3 reads TGTGCCAGCTCACCACTCCGAACAGGGAGCAACACCGGGGAGCTGTTTTTT.

To note about this clone: The junction departs from the called germline gene at one end, perhaps through a read error. The sample holds other DNA sequences that translate to the same CDR3. V usage is TRBV7-2 and J usage is TRBJ1-6, with D perhaps TRBD1 (6 bases). This CDR3 has 15 amino acids. The V gene's germline CDR1 is SGHTA and CDR2 FQGNSA. CDR3 sequence: CASSPRTGKDSPLHF. DNA of the CDR3: TGTGCCAGCAGCCCTCGCACAGGGAAGGATTCCCCCCTCCACTTT.